The 9 T cell receptor beta chains listed next were all sequenced from one sample in a study of blood T cell repertoires in COVID-19. Generated by immunoSEQ multiplex PCR, the TCRdb table keeps only in-frame clones and is missing some. The sample has about 150,000 clones, just under 85% seen once. Sequencing was carried out using PBMCs or T cells enriched from blood (not recorded which). Every receptor here comes from a man aged 50 or older who had recovered from COVID-19.

This clone has a single count. The chain joins TRBV10-1 to TRBJ1-6; D is unclear. V gave up 2 bases and J gave up 6 bases, with 8 bases separating them. The CDR3 is 14 residues long. Per germline, CDR1 WNHNN and CDR2 SYGVQD (reference sequence). CDR3: CASSERRANSPLHF. CDR3 nucleotides: TGCGCCAGCAGTGAGAGGCGGGCTAATTCACCCCTCCACTTT.

This clone was counted only a few times. The V and J genes are TRBV2 and TRBJ1-5; a weak D match, TRBD1 (6 bases). The CDR3 spans 14 residues. Germline V gene lookup returns CDR1 SNHLY and CDR2 FYNNEI. V was trimmed by 1 base and J by 6 bases, leaving 10 bases between them. As DNA, the CDR3 is TGTGCCAGCAGTGAAGGGCAGGGGAGTCAGCCCCAGCATTTT. Translation gives CASSEGQGSQPQHF. The full variable domain, rest sourced from reference TRBV2 and TRBJ1-5, is EPEVTQTPSHQVTQMGQEVILRCVPISNHLYFYWYRQILGQKVEFLVSFYNNEISEKSEIFDDQFSVERPDGSNFTLKIRSTKLEDSAMYFCASSEGQGSQPQHFGDGTRLSIL.

The rearrangement joins TRBV7-9 to TRBJ2-7; D perhaps matches TRBD2 (5 bases). The CDR3 consists of 15 residues. V lost 2 bases to trimming and J lost 2 bases, with 13 bases between them. Germline CDR1 and CDR2: SEHNR and FQNEAQ (reference sequence). The CDR3 loop reads CASSLINDGTYEQYF. CDR3 nucleotide sequence: TGTGCCAGCAGCTTAATAAACGACGGGACCTACGAGCAGTACTTC.

The chain is built from TRBV9 and TRBJ1-5; unclear D gene. Germline V gene data show CDR1 as SGDLS and CDR2 as YYNGEE. This CDR3 contains 14 residues. Trimming took off 2 bases at V and 3 bases at J, with 9 bases between the two ends. The CDR3 DNA follows: TGTGCCAGCAGCGTCGGGGAATACAATCAGCCCCAGCATTTT. Translated: CASSVGEYNQPQHF.

The chain joins TRBV18 to TRBJ1-3, with TRBD1 identical over 8 bases. The CDR3 covers 14 residues. V shed 2 bases, J shed 4 bases, and the junction held 1 base outside the gene matches. CDR1 is KGHSH and CDR2 is LQKENI in the germline V gene. CDR3 nucleotide sequence: TGTGCCAGCTCACCAGACAGGGGAGGAAACACCATATATTTT. Its translation: CASSPDRGGNTIYF.

The rearrangement joins TRBV7-6 to TRBJ2-7, with 9 bases fitting TRBD1. CDR3 length: 15 residues. J gave up 2 bases and V 3 bases, and 5 bases lay outside the gene matches. The germline V gene encodes CDR1 SGHVS and CDR2 FNYEAQ. The CDR3: CASSFSGTGTYEQYF. CDR3 in DNA: TGTGCCAGCAGCTTTTCTGGGACAGGGACCTACGAGCAGTACTTC.

This clone has just one count. The chain uses TRBV14 and TRBJ1-2; D possibly corresponds to TRBD1 (5 bases). This CDR3 comprises 15 residues. CDR1 and CDR2 from the germline V gene are SGHDN and FVKESK. Trimming took off 1 base at V and 0 bases at J, with 9 bases between the two ends. CDR3 DNA sequence: TGTGCCAGCAGCCAAGCCCTGACAGCTAACTATGGCTACACCTTC. This sequence encodes CASSQALTANYGYTF.

This chain joins TRBV28 and TRBJ1-2; perhaps TRBD1 as D (6 bases). CDR1 is MDHEN, CDR2 SYDVKM, per germline. V was trimmed by 8 bases and J by 8 bases, leaving 12 bases between them. The CDR3 length is 11 residues. Here the CDR3 DNA reads TGTGCCAGCGGCTACAGGGTGGGCTACACCTTC. It specifies CASGYRVGYTF.

The rearrangement links TRBV28 to TRBJ2-4, with a tentative D call TRBD2 (7 bases). Germline CDR1 reads MDHEN; CDR2 reads SYDVKM. CDR3 length: 16 amino acids. V lost 6 bases, J lost 2 bases, and 17 bases lay in between. The CDR3 loop is CASRYSGQGSKNIQYF. CDR3 sequence (DNA): TGTGCCAGCAGGTATAGCGGGCAGGGGTCCAAAAACATTCAGTACTTC.